These 23 T cell receptor beta chains were sequenced from one sample in a study of T cells in Graves' hyperthyroidism and ophthalmopathy. Authors of the study amplified TCR beta CDR3 regions from RNA transcripts. Researchers ran a first-round RT-PCR on the TCR CDR3 using the HTBI primer set. TCRdb passed the multiplex PCR reads through MiXCR, listing each CDR3 protein once. The repertoire holds a few hundred thousand distinct CDR3 sequences, with less than 20% as singletons. Sample: blood. The receptors come from a man aged 45 to 65 with Graves' ophthalmopathy.

V and J are TRBV9 and TRBJ1-2, with D tentatively TRBD1 (6 bases). The CDR3 spans 15 residues. Germline loops: CDR1 SGDLS, CDR2 YYNGEE. Trimming removed 0 bases from V and 6 bases from J, with 15 bases in between. The CDR3 DNA reads as TGTGCCAGCAGCGTAGAGGTGACAGGAAGAGATGGCTACACCTTC. It translates to CASSVEVTGRDGYTF.

In this sample, this clonotype turned up many times. V usage is TRBV6-5 and J usage is TRBJ1-5; 7 nucleotides match TRBD1. With 6 bases clipped from V and 6 bases from J, the junction kept 5 bases outside the gene matches. Germline-derived CDR1 and CDR2 are MNHEY and SVGAGI. The CDR3 extends over 13 amino acids. The CDR3 DNA reads as TGTGCCAGCAGGGGACAGCAGGGTCAGCCCCAGCATTTT. Protein sequence: CASRGQQGQPQHF.

This clonotype was seen many times. The rearrangement uses TRBV7-2 and TRBJ2-7; D is tentatively TRBD1 or TRBD2 (5 bases each). Trimming removed 4 bases at V and 0 bases at J, with 13 bases between. CDR3 size: 15 residues. Per the germline V gene, CDR1 is SGHTA and CDR2 is FQGNSA. This chain's CDR3 is CASSSRGSFSYEQYF. In nucleotides, the CDR3 is TGTGCCAGCAGCTCCCGGGGCTCCTTCTCCTACGAGCAGTACTTC. The complete variable domain, with remaining parts taken from reference TRBV7-2 and TRBJ2-7, reads GAGVSQSPSNKVTEKGKDVELRCDPISGHTALYWYRQSLGQGLEFLIYFQGNSAPDKSGLPSDRFSAERTGGSVSTLTIQRTQQEDSAVYLCASSSRGSFSYEQYFGPGTRLTVT.

This clonotype was detected only a few times. This rearrangement joins TRBV5-1 to TRBJ2-7; possibly TRBD1 for D (6 bases). Germline V gene lookup returns CDR1 SGHRS and CDR2 YFSETQ. The V gene lost 1 base and the J gene lost 3 bases, with 11 bases spanning the gap. The CDR3 has 14 amino acids. The CDR3 coding sequence is TGCGCCAGCAGCTTGACAGGGTCTATCTACGAGCAGTACTTC. Translated, it gives CASSLTGSIYEQYF.

This CDR3 reads CASRLRTDLASGLKDFSYNEQFF. DNA for the CDR3: TGCGCCAGCAGACTTCGTACGGACCTGGCTAGCGGATTGAAAGACTTTTCCTACAATGAGCAGTTCTTC. V usage is TRBV5-1 and J usage is TRBJ2-1, with 7 bases that match TRBD2. Germline V lookup: CDR1 SGHRS, CDR2 YFSETQ. V shed 5 bases, J shed 1 base, and the junction held 30 bases outside the gene matches. The CDR3 runs to 23 residues. The variable domain in full, completed from reference TRBV5-1 and TRBJ2-1, reads KAGVTQTPRYLIKTRGQQVTLSCSPISGHRSVSWYQQTPGQGLQFLFEYFSETQRNKGNFPGRFSGRQFSNSRSEMNVSTLELGDSALYLCASRLRTDLASGLKDFSYNEQFFGPGTRLTVL.

This clonotype has ten or more counts. CDR3 DNA sequence: TGTGCCAGCAGCGGAGCAGGGGGAGCGGGGCATGAGCAGTTCTTC. This gives the protein CASSGAGGAGHEQFF. The J gene is TRBJ2-1, the V gene TRBV9; possibly TRBD1 or TRBD2 for D (7 bases each). The CDR3 spans 15 residues. Germline V gene lookup returns CDR1 SGDLS and CDR2 YYNGEE. V was cut by 3 bases and J by 8 bases, with 18 bases left in between.

The chain uses TRBV28 and TRBJ1-2; D may be TRBD1 (5 bases). CDR3 size: 14 residues. The germline CDR1 and CDR2 sequences are MDHEN and SYDVKM. The V and J ends lost 6 bases and 5 bases respectively, with 16 bases between them. This CDR3 reads CASRSGLLPYGYTF. For the CDR3, the DNA is TGTGCCAGCAGGTCGGGGCTCCTCCCTTATGGCTACACCTTC.

V usage is TRBV5-6 and J usage is TRBJ2-3; D is perhaps TRBD1 (7 bases). The V gene's germline CDR1 is SGHDT and CDR2 YYEEEE. Trimming took 2 bases from V and 3 from J, leaving 13 bases between them. This CDR3 contains 15 residues. CDR3 in DNA: TGTGCCAGCAGCTTTGGGGGGACAGCTACAGATACGCAGTATTTT. This sequence encodes CASSFGGTATDTQYF.

There are a few counts of this clonotype. The chain has TRBV9 and TRBJ2-2; maybe TRBD2 (6 bases). The germline V gene encodes CDR1 SGDLS and CDR2 YYNGEE. The CDR3 is made up of 16 amino acids. V gave up 0 bases and J gave up 4 bases, with 13 bases separating them. The DNA of the CDR3 is TGTGCCAGCAGCGTAGCTGCACTAGCAGGCACCGGGGAGCTGTTTTTT. It yields the protein CASSVAALAGTGELFF.

The chain recombines TRBV6-2 or TRBV6-3 with TRBJ1-5, with 8 nucleotides matching TRBD1. The CDR3 contains 14 residues. The ends lost 6 bases at V and 3 bases at J; junction bases unmatched: 4. CDR1 is MNHEY, CDR2 SVGEGT, per germline. Here the CDR3 reads CASRTGANNQPQHF. DNA of the CDR3: TGTGCCAGCAGGACAGGGGCGAACAATCAGCCCCAGCATTTT.

This clonotype turned up a few times. The chain combines TRBV6-1 with TRBJ1-2; D uncertain. This CDR3 has 15 amino acids. The germline CDR1 and CDR2 sequences are MNHNS and SASEGT. The V end was cut by 1 base, the J end by 3 bases, with 12 bases between. The CDR3 bases are TGTGCCAGCAGTGAAGATGGGGTTGGTGACTATGGCTACACCTTC. Protein product: CASSEDGVGDYGYTF.

This clonotype appeared a single time. The chain employs TRBV18 and TRBJ2-3; D perhaps matches TRBD1 (6 bases). V was cut by 2 bases and J by 0 bases, with 9 bases left in between. The germline V gene has CDR1 KGHSH and CDR2 LQKENI. The CDR3 length is 15 residues. The CDR3 sequence is CASSPMGASTDTQYF. DNA for the CDR3: TGTGCCAGCTCACCAATGGGGGCGAGCACAGATACGCAGTATTTT.

A remark on this clonotype: Given a much more abundant clone one base away, this may be a read error. The chain employs TRBV11-2 and TRBJ2-7, with D tentatively TRBD1 (5 bases). Germline V lookup: CDR1 SGHAT, CDR2 FQNNGV. Between the trimmed V and J ends, which lost 11 bases and 6 bases, there was a span of 20 bases. This CDR3 has 13 residues. CDR3 sequence reads: CAWKLSARGEQYF. In DNA form, the CDR3 reads TGTGCCTGGAAGTTGTCTGCTAGGGGCGAGCAGTACTTC. The entire variable domain, with the rest obtained from reference TRBV11-2 and TRBJ2-7, is as follows: EAGVAQSPRYKIIEKRQSVAFWCNPISGHATLYWYQQILGQGPKLLIQFQNNGVVDDSQLPKDRFSAERLKGVDSTLKIQPAKLEDSAVYLCAWKLSARGEQYFGPGTRLTVT.

There are a few counts of this clonotype. V is TRBV10-3 and J is TRBJ2-1; 8 bases align to TRBD1. V lost 5 bases and J lost 7; bases outside the gene matches: 10. Germline V gene lookup returns CDR1 ENHRY and CDR2 SYGVKD. The CDR3 has 15 residues. CDR3 sequence reads: CAISQQTGVGNEQFF. The CDR3 nucleotides are TGTGCCATCAGTCAACAGACAGGGGTGGGGAATGAGCAGTTCTTC.

V usage is TRBV6-4 and J usage is TRBJ2-4, with TRBD1 matching over 7 bases. CDR1 and CDR2 from the germline V gene are MRHNA and SNTAGT. The CDR3 length is 16 residues. Germline trimming cut 3 bases from V and 0 bases from J; bases unmatched to any gene: 5. The CDR3 is CASSDRDRLAKNIQYF. The CDR3 nucleotides read TGTGCCAGCAGTGATCGGGACAGACTAGCCAAAAACATTCAGTACTTC.

This clonotype was detected many times. The chain couples TRBV20-1 to TRBJ1-2; D is ambiguous. CDR1 is DFQATT, CDR2 SNEGSKA, per germline (reference sequence). CDR3 length: 13 residues. The V gene lost 0 bases and the J gene lost 8 bases, with 13 bases spanning the gap. The CDR3 spells CSAREGGYSGYTF. In DNA form, the CDR3 reads TGCAGTGCTAGAGAGGGCGGGTATTCGGGCTACACCTTC.

This rearrangement joins TRBV7-9 to TRBJ2-6; 11 nucleotides line up with TRBD1. The CDR3 totals 21 residues. Germline V gene lookup returns CDR1 SEHNR and CDR2 FQNEAQ (reference sequence). J lost 1 base, V lost 2 bases, and 13 bases had no gene match. CDR3 DNA sequence: TGTGCCAGCAGCTTACGACCCCTTATTGGGACAGGGGGGTCTGGGGCCAACGTCCTGACTTTC. Protein sequence: CASSLRPLIGTGGSGANVLTF.

This clonotype was seen a few times. The chain carries TRBV3-1 and TRBJ2-7; D is uncertain. V gave up 0 bases and J gave up 2 bases, with 11 bases separating them. Per germline, CDR1 LGHDT and CDR2 YNNKEL (reference sequence). The CDR3 length is 15 residues. CDR3 region: CASSQDPVNPYEQYF. The DNA of the CDR3 is TGTGCCAGCAGCCAAGATCCGGTAAACCCCTACGAGCAGTACTTC.

Ten or more counts support this clonotype. The rearrangement links TRBV7-6 to TRBJ2-1; possibly TRBD1 or TRBD2 for D (6 bases each). Germline loops: CDR1 SGHVS, CDR2 FNYEAQ. The CDR3 sequence is 16 residues long. The V gene lost 2 bases and the J gene lost 3 bases, with 14 bases spanning the gap. The chain's CDR3 is CASSLYRGQGYNEQFF. The CDR3 DNA reads as TGTGCCAGCAGCTTATATCGGGGGCAGGGCTACAATGAGCAGTTCTTC.

There are many counts of this clonotype. The chain employs TRBV2 and TRBJ2-1; D might be TRBD1 (5 bases). Germline V gene data show CDR1 as SNHLY and CDR2 as FYNNEI. The CDR3 extends over 14 amino acids. Trimming removed 4 bases at V and 3 bases at J, with 10 bases between. CDR3 nucleotides: TGTGCCAGCAGTGTTGCAGGGATCTACAATGAGCAGTTCTTC. As protein: CASSVAGIYNEQFF.

This rearrangement joins TRBV5-4 to TRBJ1-1, with D possibly TRBD1 on 5 matching bases. The CDR3 is 13 residues long. Germline V lookup: CDR1 SGHNT, CDR2 YYREEE (reference sequence). The ends were cut back, 4 bases at V and 2 bases at J, with 9 bases in the middle. The CDR3 DNA is TGTGCCAGCAGCGGGGACGCCAACACTGAAGCTTTCTTT. As protein: CASSGDANTEAFF. The full variable domain, its missing parts supplied by reference TRBV5-4 and TRBJ1-1, is ETGVTQSPTHLIKTRGQQVTLRCSSQSGHNTVSWYQQALGQGPQFIFQYYREEENGRGNFPPRFSGLQFPNYSSELNVNALELDDSALYLCASSGDANTEAFFGQGTRLTVV.

The V gene is TRBV19, the J gene TRBJ2-7; 9 nucleotides agree with TRBD2. Germline CDR1 is LNHDA and CDR2 is SQIVND (reference sequence). Losses at the gene ends were 3 bases for V and 1 base for J; bases not matched to a gene: 4. The CDR3 covers 15 residues. The CDR3 here is CASSIASGASYEQYF. DNA of the CDR3: TGTGCCAGTAGTATCGCTAGCGGGGCATCCTACGAGCAGTACTTC.

In this sample, this clonotype turned up many times. This chain connects TRBV12-3 or TRBV12-4 to TRBJ1-6, with D possibly matching TRBD1 (5 bases). The CDR3 loop spans 14 amino acids. V was trimmed by 5 bases and J by 1 base, leaving 6 bases between them. The CDR3 sequence: CASSQGSYNSPLHF. The CDR3 DNA follows: TGTGCCAGCAGTCAGGGTTCCTATAATTCACCCCTCCACTTT.